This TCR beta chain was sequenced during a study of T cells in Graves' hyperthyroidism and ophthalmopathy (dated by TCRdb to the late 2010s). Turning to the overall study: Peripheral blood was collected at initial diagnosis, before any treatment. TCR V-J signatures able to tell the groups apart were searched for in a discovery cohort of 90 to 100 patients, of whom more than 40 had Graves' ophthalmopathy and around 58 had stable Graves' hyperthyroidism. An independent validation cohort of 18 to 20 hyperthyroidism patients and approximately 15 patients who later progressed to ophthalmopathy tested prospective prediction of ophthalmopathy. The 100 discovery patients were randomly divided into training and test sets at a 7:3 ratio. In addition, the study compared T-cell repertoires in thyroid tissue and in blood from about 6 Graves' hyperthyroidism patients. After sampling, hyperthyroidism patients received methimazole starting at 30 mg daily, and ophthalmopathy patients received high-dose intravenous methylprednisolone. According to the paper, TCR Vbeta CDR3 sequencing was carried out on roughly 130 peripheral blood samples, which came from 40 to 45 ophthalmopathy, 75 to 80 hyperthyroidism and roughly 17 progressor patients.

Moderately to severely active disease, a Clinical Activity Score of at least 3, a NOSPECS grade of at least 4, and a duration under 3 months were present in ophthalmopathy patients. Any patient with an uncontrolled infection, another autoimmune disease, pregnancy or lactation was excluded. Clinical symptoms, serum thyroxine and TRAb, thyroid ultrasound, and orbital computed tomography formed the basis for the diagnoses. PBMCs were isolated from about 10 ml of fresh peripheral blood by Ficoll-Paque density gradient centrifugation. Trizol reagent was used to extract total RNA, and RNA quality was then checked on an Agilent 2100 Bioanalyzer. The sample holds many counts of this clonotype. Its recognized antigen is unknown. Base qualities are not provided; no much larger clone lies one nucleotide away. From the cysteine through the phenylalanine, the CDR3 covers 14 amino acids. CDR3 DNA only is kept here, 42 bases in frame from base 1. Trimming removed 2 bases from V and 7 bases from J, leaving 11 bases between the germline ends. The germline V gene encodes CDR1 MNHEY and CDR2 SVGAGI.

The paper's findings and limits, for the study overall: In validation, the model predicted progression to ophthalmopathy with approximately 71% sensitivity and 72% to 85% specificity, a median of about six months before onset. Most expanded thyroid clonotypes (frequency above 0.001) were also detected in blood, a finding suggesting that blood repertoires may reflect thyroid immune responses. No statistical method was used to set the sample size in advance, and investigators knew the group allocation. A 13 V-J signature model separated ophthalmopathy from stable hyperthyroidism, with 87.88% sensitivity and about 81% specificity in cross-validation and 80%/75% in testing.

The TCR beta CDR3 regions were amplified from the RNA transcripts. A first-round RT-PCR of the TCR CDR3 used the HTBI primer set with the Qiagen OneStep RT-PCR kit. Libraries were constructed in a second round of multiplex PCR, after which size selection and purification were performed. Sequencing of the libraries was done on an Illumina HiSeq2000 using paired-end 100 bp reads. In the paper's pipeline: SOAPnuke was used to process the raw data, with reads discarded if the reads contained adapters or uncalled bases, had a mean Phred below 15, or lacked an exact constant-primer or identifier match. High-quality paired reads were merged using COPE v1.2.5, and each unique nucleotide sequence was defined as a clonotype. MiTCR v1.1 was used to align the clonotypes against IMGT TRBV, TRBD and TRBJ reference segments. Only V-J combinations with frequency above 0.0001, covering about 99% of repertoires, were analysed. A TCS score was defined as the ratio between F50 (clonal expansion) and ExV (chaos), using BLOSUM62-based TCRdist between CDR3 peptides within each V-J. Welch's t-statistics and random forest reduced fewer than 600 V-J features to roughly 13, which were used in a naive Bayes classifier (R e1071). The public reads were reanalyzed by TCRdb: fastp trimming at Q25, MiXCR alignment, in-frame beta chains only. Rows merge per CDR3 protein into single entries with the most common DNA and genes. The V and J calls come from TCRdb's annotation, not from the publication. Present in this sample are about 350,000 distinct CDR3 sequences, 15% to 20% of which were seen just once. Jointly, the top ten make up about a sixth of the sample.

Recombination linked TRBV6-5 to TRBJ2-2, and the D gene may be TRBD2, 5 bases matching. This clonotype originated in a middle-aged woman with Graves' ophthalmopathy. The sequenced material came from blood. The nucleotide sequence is TGTGCCAGCAGTTACCGGACTGACTTCGGGGAGCTGTTTTTT. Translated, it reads CASSYRTDFGELFF.